Each of the 5 T cell receptor beta chains below was sequenced from the same sample in a study of human CD8 memory T cell subsets. Libraries targeted TCR beta using 5' RACE with UMIs. Following a re-call of the 5' RACE reads, TCRdb has one entry per CDR3 protein and lacks DNA. This sample's clone table lists about 18,000 distinct CDR3 sequences. Material for sequencing was CD8+ T cells from PBMCs. These TCRs come from a human donor in good health.

Frequency places this clonotype as medium-sized. V usage is TRBV7-2 and J usage is TRBJ2-1; TCRdb's D gene call, TRBD1, goes unchecked for lack of DNA. Germline V gene data show CDR1 as SGHTA and CDR2 as FQGNSA. The CDR3 contains 13 residues. CDR3 protein: CASSRTVYNEQFF.

This chain connects TRBV12-3 or TRBV12-4 to TRBJ2-5; without DNA, the TCRdb call of TRBD1 cannot be checked. This CDR3 comprises 13 residues. CDR3 sequence: CASSLAGGETQYF.

This rearrangement joins TRBV7-9 to TRBJ1-3; TCRdb lists TRBD1, though no DNA is available to test this call. Germline CDR1 and CDR2: SEHNR and FQNEAQ (reference sequence). CDR3 size: 16 residues. CDR3: CASSSNRGTSGNTIYF.

The chain joins TRBV4-1 to TRBJ2-7. Per germline, CDR1 MGHRA and CDR2 YSYEKL. The CDR3 is 14 residues long. The CDR3: CASSQDNWSYEQYF.

The chain uses TRBV19 and TRBJ2-1; TCRdb proposes TRBD2, but this gene call is untestable without DNA. This CDR3 is built from 16 residues. The germline CDR1 and CDR2 sequences are LNHDA and SQIVND (reference sequence). This chain's CDR3 is CASSPLQGRSYNEQFF. Filled out from reference TRBV19 and TRBJ2-1, the complete variable domain reads DGGITQSPKYLFRKEGQNVTLSCEQNLNHDAMYWYRQDPGQGLRLIYYSQIVNDFQKGDIAEGYSVSREKKESFPLTVTSAQKNPTAFYLCASSPLQGRSYNEQFFGPGTRLTVL.